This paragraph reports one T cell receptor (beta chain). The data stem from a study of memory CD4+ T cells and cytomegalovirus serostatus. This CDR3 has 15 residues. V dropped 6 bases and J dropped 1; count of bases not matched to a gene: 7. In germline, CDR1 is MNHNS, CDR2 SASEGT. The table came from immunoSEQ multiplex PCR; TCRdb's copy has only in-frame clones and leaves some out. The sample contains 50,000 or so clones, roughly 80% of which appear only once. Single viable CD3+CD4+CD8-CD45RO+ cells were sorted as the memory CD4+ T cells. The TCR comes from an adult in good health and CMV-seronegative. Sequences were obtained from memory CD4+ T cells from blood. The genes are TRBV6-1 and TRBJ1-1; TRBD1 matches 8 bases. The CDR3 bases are TGTGCCAGCAGAGACCAGGACAGGGCGAACACTGAAGCTTTCTTT. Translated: CASRDQDRANTEAFF.